This T cell receptor beta chain was found in a study of T cell responses to AZD1222 COVID-19 vaccine. General study results and limits: Of the AZD1222 recipients, only five to seven were seropositive at baseline.

Germline V gene lookup returns CDR1 KGHDR and CDR2 SFDVKD. J was trimmed by 0 bases and V by 9 bases; bases with no gene match: 5. The CDR3 runs 16 residues. Clones were read by immunoSEQ multiplex PCR, and TCRdb kept only the in-frame ones, dropping some. Seen here are roughly 130,000 clones, almost 95% observed once, and the top ten hold 1.7%. Worth noting for this clone: Its antigen is currently unknown.

J is TRBJ2-6 and V is TRBV24-1, with 9 bases lining up with TRBD1. The sequence derives from an adult in good health. Material: peripheral blood, obtained on day 0 of AZD1222 vaccination. Written as DNA, the CDR3 is TGTGCCACCGGGGGGACAGGGAGCTCTGGGGCCAACGTCCTGACTTTC. Its protein is CATGGTGSSGANVLTF.